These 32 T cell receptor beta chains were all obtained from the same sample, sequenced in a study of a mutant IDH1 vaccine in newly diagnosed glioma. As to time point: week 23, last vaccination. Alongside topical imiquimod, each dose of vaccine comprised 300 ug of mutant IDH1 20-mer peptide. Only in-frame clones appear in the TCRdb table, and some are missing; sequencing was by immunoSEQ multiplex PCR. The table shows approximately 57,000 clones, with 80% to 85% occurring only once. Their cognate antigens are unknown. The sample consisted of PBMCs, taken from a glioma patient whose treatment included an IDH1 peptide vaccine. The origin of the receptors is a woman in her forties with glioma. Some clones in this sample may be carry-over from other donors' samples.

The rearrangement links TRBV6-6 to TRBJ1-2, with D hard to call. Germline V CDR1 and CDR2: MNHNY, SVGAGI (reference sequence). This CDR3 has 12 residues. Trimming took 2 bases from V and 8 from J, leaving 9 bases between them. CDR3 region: CASSYAEGGYTF. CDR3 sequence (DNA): TGTGCCAGCAGTTACGCGGAAGGGGGCTACACCTTC.

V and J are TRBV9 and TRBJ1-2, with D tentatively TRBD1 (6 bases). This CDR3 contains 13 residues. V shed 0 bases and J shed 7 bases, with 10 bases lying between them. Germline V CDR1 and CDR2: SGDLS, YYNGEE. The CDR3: CASSVVAGVGYTF. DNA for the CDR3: TGTGCCAGCAGCGTAGTGGCAGGGGTTGGCTACACCTTC.

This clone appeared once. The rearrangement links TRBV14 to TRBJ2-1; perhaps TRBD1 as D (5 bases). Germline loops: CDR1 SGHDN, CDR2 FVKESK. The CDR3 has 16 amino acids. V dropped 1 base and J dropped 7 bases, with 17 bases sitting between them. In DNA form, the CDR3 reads TGTGCCAGCAGCCAAGTTTCAGGGCCGAGCTGGAATGAGCAGTTCTTC. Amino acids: CASSQVSGPSWNEQFF.

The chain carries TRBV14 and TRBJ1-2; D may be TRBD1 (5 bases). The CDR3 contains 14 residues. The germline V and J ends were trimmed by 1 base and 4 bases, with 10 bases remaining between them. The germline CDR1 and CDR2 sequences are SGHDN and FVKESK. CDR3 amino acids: CASSQVAGSYGYTF. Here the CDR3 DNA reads TGTGCCAGCAGCCAAGTTGCAGGGAGCTATGGCTACACCTTC.

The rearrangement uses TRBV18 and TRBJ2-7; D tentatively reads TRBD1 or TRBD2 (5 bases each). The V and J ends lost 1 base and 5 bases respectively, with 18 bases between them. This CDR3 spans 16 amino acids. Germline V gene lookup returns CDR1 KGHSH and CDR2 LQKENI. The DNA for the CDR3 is TGTGCCAGCTCACCACAACTAGGGCGGGTCAGGGACGAGCAGTACTTC. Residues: CASSPQLGRVRDEQYF.

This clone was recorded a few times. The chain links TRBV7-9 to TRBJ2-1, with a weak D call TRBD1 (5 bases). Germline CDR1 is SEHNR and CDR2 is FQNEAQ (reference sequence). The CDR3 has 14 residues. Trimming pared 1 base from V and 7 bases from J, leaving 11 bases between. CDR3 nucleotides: TGTGCCAGCAGCTTAGTGTTGACAGATAATGAGCAGTTCTTC. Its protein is CASSLVLTDNEQFF.

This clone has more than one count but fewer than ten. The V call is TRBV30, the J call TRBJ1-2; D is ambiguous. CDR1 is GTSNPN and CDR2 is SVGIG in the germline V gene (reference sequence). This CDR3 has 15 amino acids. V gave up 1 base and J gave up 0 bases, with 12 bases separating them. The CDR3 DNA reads TGTGCCTGGAGTGACGCGGGTAGACCTAACTATGGCTACACCTTC. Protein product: CAWSDAGRPNYGYTF. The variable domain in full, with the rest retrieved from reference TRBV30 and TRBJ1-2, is SQTIHQWPATLVQPVGSPLSLECTVEGTSNPNLYWYRQAAGRGLQLLFYSVGIGQISSEVPQNLSASRPQDRQFILSSKKLLLSDSGFYLCAWSDAGRPNYGYTFGSGTRLTVV.

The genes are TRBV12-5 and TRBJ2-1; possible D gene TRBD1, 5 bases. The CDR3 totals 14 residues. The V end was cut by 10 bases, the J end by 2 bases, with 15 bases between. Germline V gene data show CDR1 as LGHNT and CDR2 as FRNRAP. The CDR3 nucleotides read TGTGCTACCGAATTGACAGCCACCTACAATGAGCAGTTCTTC. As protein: CATELTATYNEQFF.

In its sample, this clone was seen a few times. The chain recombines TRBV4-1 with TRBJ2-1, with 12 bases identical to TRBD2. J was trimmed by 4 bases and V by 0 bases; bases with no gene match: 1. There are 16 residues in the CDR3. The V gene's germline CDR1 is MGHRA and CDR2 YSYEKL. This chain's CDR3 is CASSQDGTSGYNEQFF. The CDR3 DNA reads TGCGCCAGCAGCCAAGATGGGACTAGCGGGTACAATGAGCAGTTCTTC.

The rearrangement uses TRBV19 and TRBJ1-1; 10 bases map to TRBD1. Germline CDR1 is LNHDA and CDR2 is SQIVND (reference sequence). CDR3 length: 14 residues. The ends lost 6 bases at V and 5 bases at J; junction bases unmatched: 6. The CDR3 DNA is TGTGCCAGTAGAGGGGGACAGGGGAAGACTGAAGCTTTCTTT. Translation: CASRGGQGKTEAFF.

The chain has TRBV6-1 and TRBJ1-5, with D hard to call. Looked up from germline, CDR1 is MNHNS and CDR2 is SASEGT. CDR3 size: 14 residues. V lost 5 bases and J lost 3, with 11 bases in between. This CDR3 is CASSPGPTNQPQHF. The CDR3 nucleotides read TGTGCCAGCAGTCCAGGACCGACCAATCAGCCCCAGCATTTT.

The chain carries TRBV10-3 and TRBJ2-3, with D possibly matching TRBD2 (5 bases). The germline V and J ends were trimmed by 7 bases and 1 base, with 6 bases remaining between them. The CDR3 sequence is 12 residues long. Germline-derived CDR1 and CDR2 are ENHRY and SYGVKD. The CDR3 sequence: CAINGGTDTQYF. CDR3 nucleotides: TGTGCCATCAACGGGGGCACAGATACGCAGTATTTT.

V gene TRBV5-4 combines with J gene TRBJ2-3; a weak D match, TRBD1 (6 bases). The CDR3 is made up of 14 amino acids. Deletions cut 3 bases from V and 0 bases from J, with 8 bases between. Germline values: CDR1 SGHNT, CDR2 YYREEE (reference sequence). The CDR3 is CASSSTGSTDTQYF. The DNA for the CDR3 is TGTGCCAGCAGCTCTACAGGGAGCACAGATACGCAGTATTTT.

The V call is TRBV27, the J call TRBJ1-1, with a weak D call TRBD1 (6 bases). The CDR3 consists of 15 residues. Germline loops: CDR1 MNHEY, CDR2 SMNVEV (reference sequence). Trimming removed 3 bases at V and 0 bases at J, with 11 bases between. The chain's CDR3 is CASSLFGTLNTEAFF. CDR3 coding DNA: TGTGCCAGCAGTTTGTTCGGGACATTGAACACTGAAGCTTTCTTT.

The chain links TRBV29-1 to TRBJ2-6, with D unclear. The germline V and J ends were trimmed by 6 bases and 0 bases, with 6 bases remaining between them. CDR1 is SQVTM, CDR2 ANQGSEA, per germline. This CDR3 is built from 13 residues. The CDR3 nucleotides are TGCAGCGTACAGATCTCTGGGGCCAACGTCCTGACTTTC. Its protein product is CSVQISGANVLTF.

CDR3 in amino acids: CASSLGVPNTEAFF. The CDR3 bases are TGTGCCAGTAGTTTGGGGGTCCCGAACACTGAAGCTTTCTTT. V usage is TRBV19 and J usage is TRBJ1-1, with D possibly being TRBD1 (5 bases). This CDR3 has 14 residues. Per the germline V gene, CDR1 is LNHDA and CDR2 is SQIVND (reference sequence). V was shortened by 5 bases and J by 1 base, with 11 bases between the two germline ends.

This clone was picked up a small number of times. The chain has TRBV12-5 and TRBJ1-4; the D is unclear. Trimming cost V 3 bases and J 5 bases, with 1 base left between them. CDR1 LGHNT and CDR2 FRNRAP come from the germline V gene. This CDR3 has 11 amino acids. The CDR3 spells CASGFNEKLFF. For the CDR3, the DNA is TGTGCTAGTGGTTTCAATGAAAAACTGTTTTTT.

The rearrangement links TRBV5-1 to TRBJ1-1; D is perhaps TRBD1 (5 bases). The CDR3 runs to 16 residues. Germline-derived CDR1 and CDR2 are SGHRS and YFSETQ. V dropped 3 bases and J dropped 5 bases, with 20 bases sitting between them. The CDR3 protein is CASSSQGSGGWTEAFF. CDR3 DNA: TGCGCCAGCAGCTCTCAAGGAAGCGGGGGATGGACTGAAGCTTTCTTT.

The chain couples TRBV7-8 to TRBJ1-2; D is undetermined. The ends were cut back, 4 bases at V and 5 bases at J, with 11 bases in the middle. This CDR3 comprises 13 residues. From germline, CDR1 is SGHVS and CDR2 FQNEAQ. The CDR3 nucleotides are TGTGCCAGCAGCTCTGGACGGACTTATGGCTACACCTTC. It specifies CASSSGRTYGYTF.

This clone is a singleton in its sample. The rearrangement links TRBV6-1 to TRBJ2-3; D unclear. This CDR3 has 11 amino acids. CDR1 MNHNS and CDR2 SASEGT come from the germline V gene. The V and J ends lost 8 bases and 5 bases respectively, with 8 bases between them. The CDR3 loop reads CASEVLDTQYF. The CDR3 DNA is TGTGCCAGCGAGGTCCTAGATACGCAGTATTTT.

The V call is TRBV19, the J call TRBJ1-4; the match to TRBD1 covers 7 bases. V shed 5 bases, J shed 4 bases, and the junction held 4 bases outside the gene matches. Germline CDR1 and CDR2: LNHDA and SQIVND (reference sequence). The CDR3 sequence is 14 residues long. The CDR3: CASSHTGVNEKLFF. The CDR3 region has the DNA TGTGCCAGTAGTCACACAGGGGTTAATGAAAAACTGTTTTTT.

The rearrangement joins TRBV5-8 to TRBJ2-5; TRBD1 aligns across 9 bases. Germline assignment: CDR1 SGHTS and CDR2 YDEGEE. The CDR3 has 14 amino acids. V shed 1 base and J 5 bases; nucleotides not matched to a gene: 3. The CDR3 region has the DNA TGTGCCAGCAGCTTGAGGGGGACAGGGGAGACCCAGTACTTC. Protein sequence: CASSLRGTGETQYF. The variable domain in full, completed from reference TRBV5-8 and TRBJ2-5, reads EAGVTQSPTHLIKTRGQQATLRCSPISGHTSVYWYQQALGLGLQFLLWYDEGEERNRGNFPPRFSGRQFPNYSSELNVNALELEDSALYLCASSLRGTGETQYFGPGTRLLVL.

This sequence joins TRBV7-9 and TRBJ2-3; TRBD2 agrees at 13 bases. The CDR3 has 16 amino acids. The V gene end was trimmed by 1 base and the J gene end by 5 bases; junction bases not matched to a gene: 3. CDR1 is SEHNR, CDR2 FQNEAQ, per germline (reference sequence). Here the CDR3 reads CASSLVLAGGKDTQYF. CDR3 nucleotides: TGTGCCAGCAGCTTAGTACTAGCGGGGGGGAAAGATACGCAGTATTTT.

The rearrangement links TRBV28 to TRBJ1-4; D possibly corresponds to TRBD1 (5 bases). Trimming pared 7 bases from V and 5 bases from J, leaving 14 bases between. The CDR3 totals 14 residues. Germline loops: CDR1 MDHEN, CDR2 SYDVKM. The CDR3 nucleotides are TGTGCCAGCACCCGTTGGGGGACGAATGAAAAACTGTTTTTT. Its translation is CASTRWGTNEKLFF.

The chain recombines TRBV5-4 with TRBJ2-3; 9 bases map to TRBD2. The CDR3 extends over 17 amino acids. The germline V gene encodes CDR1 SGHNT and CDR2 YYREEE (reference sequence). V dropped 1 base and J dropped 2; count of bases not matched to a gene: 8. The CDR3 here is CASSLRLAGTNTDTQYF. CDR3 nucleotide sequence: TGTGCCAGCAGCTTGCGCCTAGCGGGGACTAACACAGATACGCAGTATTTT. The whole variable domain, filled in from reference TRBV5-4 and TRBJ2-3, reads ETGVTQSPTHLIKTRGQQVTLRCSSQSGHNTVSWYQQALGQGPQFIFQYYREEENGRGNFPPRFSGLQFPNYSSELNVNALELDDSALYLCASSLRLAGTNTDTQYFGPGTRLTVL.

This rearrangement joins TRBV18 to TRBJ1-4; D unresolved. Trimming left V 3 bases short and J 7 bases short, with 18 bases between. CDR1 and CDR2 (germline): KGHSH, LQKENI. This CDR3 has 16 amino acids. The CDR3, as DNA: TGTGCCAGCTCACCTGTACGGGAAGGAGGGAGTGAAAAACTGTTTTTT. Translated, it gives CASSPVREGGSEKLFF.

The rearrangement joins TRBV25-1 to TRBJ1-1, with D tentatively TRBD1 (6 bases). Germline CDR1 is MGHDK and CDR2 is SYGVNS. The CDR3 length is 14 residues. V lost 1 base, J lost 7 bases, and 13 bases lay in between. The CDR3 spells CASSESGGQNEAFF. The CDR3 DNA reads TGTGCCAGCAGTGAATCTGGGGGACAAAATGAAGCTTTCTTT.

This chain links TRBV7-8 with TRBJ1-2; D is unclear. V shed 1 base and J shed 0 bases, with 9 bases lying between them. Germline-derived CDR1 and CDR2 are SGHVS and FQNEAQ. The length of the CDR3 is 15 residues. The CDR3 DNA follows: TGTGCCAGCAGCTTAGTTGCCGCGACTAACTATGGCTACACCTTC. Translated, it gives CASSLVAATNYGYTF.

In DNA, the CDR3 is TGCGCCACCCAAGCAGGGGGCTCCGAGCAGTACTTC. Translated, it gives CATQAGGSEQYF. The rearrangement uses TRBV10-2 and TRBJ2-7; 8 bases fit TRBD1. The CDR3 covers 12 residues. Per germline, CDR1 WSHSY and CDR2 SAAADI. Germline trimming cut 10 bases from V and 6 bases from J; bases unmatched to any gene: 8.

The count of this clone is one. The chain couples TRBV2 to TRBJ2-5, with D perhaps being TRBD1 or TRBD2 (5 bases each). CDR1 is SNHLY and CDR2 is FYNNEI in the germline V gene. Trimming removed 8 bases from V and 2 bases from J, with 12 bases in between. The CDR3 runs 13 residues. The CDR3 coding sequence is TGTGCCAGCCCTACGGGACGGCAAGAGACCCAGTACTTC. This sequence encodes CASPTGRQETQYF. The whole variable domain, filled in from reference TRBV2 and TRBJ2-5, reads EPEVTQTPSHQVTQMGQEVILRCVPISNHLYFYWYRQILGQKVEFLVSFYNNEISEKSEIFDDQFSVERPDGSNFTLKIRSTKLEDSAMYFCASPTGRQETQYFGPGTRLLVL.

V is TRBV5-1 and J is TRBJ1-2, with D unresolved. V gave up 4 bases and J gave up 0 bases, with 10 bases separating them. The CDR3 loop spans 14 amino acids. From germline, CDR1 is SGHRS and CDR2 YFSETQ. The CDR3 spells CASSRIGTNYGYTF. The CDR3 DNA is TGCGCCAGCAGCCGGATCGGCACTAACTATGGCTACACCTTC.

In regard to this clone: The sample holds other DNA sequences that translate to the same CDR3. The CDR3 DNA sequence: TGTGCCAGCAGCTTAGGCGAGCTGTTTTTT. It encodes CASSLGELFF. V gene TRBV7-9 combines with J gene TRBJ2-2; D unresolved. Germline CDR1 and CDR2: SEHNR and FQNEAQ (reference sequence). The CDR3 consists of 10 residues. Trimming took 1 base from V and 11 from J, leaving 2 bases between them.